These 4 T cell receptor beta chains share one sample of origin, sequenced in a study of cytomegalovirus exposure and HLA in healthy donors. In the PCR, 60 Vbeta and 13 Jbeta primers were used. Data came from immunoSEQ multiplex PCR; TCRdb stores just in-frame clones and leaves some out. Seen here are over 150,000 clones, approximately 81% observed once, and the top ten hold over 1.3%. Sequencing was done on a sample of PBMCs. The receptors here all came from a man between 18 and 35 years old in good health and CMV-seronegative.

In this sample, this clone turned up once. This CDR3 reads CASSPHNYEQYF. The CDR3 DNA reads TGTGCCAGCAGCCCTCACAACTACGAGCAGTACTTC. This chain joins TRBV14 and TRBJ2-7; D uncertain. This CDR3 spans 12 amino acids. The germline V gene has CDR1 SGHDN and CDR2 FVKESK. Trimming left V 4 bases short and J 3 bases short, with 7 bases between.

The J gene is TRBJ2-1, the V gene TRBV19; 15 nucleotides line up with TRBD2. Germline loops: CDR1 LNHDA, CDR2 SQIVND (reference sequence). The trim removed 3 bases at V and 10 bases at J, leaving 10 bases unmatched. CDR3 length equals 17 residues. The CDR3 spells CASSIVPGLAGGREQFF. The DNA for the CDR3 is TGTGCCAGTAGTATTGTTCCGGGACTAGCGGGAGGACGGGAGCAGTTCTTC.

This chain links TRBV18 with TRBJ2-3; 13 positions match TRBD2. This CDR3 region has 20 residues. CDR1 and CDR2 from the germline V gene are KGHSH and LQKENI. V was clipped by 3 bases and J by 1 base; unmatched bases: 13. The CDR3 DNA is TGTGCCAGCTCACCCCCCTCGACTAGCGGGAGGCTTTGGGGCACAGATACGCAGTATTTT. This codes for CASSPPSTSGRLWGTDTQYF.

This chain connects TRBV27 to TRBJ2-6; the D gene is possibly TRBD1 (6 bases). This CDR3 has 16 amino acids. The germline V gene encodes CDR1 MNHEY and CDR2 SMNVEV (reference sequence). V was cut by 5 bases and J by 1 base, with 12 bases left in between. The DNA for the CDR3 is TGTGCCAGCAGTCAGACAGGTACGTCTGGGGCCAACGTCCTGACTTTC. Residues: CASSQTGTSGANVLTF.